The source of this T cell receptor (beta chain) is a study of blood T cell repertoires in COVID-19. On the study more broadly: Samples taken during acute and convalescent COVID-19 were collected in the United States, Italy and Spain.

Trimming stripped 1 base from V and 0 bases from J, with 6 bases between. CDR3 size: 15 residues. Germline V gene data show CDR1 as SGHTA and CDR2 as FQGNSA. Enrollment of patients from Seattle took place during active infection, with longitudinal follow-up. Original analysis: How many nucleated cells were present was estimated from reference gene primer amplification. Only in-frame clones appear in the TCRdb table, and some are missing; sequencing was by immunoSEQ multiplex PCR. V, J and clone size derive from that table, while D and trimming were established from the DNA sequence. The sample contains 250,000 to 350,000 clones, 85% to 90% of which appear only once.

The chain combines TRBV7-2 with TRBJ2-2, with D perhaps matching TRBD1 (5 bases). The sequencing input was peripheral blood. The sequence came from a woman aged 50 to 65 with COVID-19, enrolled during active disease. CDR3 sequence: CASSLGQTNTGELFF. CDR3 in DNA: TGTGCCAGCAGCTTAGGACAGACGAACACCGGGGAGCTGTTTTTT.